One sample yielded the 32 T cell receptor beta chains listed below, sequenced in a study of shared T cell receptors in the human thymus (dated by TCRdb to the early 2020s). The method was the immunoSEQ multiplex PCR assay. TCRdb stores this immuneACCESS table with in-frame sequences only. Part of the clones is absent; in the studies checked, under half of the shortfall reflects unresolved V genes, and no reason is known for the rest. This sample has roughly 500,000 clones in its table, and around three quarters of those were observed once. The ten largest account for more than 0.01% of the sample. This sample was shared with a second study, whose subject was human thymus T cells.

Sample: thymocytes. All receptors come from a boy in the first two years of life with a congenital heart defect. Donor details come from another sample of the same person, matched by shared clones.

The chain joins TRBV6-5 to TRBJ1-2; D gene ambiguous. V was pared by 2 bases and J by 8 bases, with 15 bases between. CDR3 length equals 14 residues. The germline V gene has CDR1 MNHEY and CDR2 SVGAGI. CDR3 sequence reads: CASSYTPPTKGYTF. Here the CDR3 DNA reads TGTGCCAGCAGTTACACGCCCCCGACTAAAGGCTACACCTTC.

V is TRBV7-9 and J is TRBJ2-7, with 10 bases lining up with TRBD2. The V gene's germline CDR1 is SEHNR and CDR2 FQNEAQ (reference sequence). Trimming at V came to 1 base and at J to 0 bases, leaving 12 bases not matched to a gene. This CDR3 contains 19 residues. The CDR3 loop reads CASSLEWRRSGRYSYEQYF. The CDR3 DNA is TGTGCCAGCAGCTTAGAATGGAGGCGTAGCGGGAGGTACTCCTACGAGCAGTACTTC.

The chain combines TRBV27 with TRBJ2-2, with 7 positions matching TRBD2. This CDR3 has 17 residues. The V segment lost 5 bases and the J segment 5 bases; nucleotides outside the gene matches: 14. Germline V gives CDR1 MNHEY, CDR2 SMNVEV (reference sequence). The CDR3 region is CASSPCWGREGTGELFF. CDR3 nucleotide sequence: TGTGCCAGCAGTCCTTGCTGGGGGAGGGAAGGAACCGGGGAGCTGTTTTTT.

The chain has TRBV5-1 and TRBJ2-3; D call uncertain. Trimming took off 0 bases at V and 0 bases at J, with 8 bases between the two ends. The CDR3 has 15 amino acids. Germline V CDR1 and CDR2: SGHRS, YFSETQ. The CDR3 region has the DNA TGCGCCAGCAGCTTGGAGAGTTCTAGCACAGATACGCAGTATTTT. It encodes CASSLESSSTDTQYF. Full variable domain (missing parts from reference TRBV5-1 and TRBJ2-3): KAGVTQTPRYLIKTRGQQVTLSCSPISGHRSVSWYQQTPGQGLQFLFEYFSETQRNKGNFPGRFSGRQFSNSRSEMNVSTLELGDSALYLCASSLESSSTDTQYFGPGTRLTVL.

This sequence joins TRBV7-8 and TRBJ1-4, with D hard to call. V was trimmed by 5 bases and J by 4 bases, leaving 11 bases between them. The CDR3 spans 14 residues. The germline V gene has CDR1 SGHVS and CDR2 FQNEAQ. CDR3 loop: CASSPWRGNEKLFF. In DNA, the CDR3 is TGTGCCAGCAGCCCTTGGCGGGGTAATGAAAAACTGTTTTTT.

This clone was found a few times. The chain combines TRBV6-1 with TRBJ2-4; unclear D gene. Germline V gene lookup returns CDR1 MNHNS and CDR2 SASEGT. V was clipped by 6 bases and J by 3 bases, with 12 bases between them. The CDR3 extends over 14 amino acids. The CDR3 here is CASRVHGVKNIQYF. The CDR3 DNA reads TGTGCCAGCAGGGTACATGGAGTCAAAAACATTCAGTACTTC.

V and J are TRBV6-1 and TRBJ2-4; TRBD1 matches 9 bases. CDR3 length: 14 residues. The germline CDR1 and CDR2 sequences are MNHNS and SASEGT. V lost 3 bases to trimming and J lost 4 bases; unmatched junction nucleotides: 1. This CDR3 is CASSDGTGKNIQYF. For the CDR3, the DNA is TGTGCCAGCAGTGACGGGACAGGGAAAAACATTCAGTACTTC.

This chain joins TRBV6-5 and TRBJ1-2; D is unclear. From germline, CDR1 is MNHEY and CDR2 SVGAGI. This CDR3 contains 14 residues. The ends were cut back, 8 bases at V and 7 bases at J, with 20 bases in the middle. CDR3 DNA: TGTGCCAGCCTTCCTCCGGGTCAAAGAATTGGCTACACCTTC. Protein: CASLPPGQRIGYTF.

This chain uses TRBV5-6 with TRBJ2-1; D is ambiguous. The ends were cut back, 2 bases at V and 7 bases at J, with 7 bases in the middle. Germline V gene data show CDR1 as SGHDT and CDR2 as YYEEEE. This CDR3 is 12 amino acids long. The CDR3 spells CASSFSINEQFF. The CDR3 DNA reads TGTGCCAGCAGCTTTTCTATAAATGAGCAGTTCTTC. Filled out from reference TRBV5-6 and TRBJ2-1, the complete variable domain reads DAGVTQSPTHLIKTRGQQVTLRCSPKSGHDTVSWYQQALGQGPQFIFQYYEEEERQRGNFPDRFSGHQFPNYSSELNVNALLLGDSALYLCASSFSINEQFFGPGTRLTVL.

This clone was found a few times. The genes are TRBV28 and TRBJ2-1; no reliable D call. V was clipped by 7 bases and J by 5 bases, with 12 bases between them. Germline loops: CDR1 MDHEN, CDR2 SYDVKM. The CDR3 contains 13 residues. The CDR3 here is CASTRRSHNEQFF. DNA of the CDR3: TGTGCCAGCACCCGCCGGAGTCACAATGAGCAGTTCTTC. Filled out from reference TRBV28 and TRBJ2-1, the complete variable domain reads DVKVTQSSRYLVKRTGEKVFLECVQDMDHENMFWYRQDPGLGLRLIYFSYDVKMKEKGDIPEGYSVSREKKERFSLILESASTNQTSMYLCASTRRSHNEQFFGPGTRLTVL.

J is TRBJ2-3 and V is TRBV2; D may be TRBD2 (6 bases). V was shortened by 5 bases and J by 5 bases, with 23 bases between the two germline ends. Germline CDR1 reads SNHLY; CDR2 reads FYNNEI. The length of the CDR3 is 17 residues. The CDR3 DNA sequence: TGTGCCAGCAGTCCCTTTTCCCCGGAGGGTTTGTTAGATACGCAGTATTTT. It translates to CASSPFSPEGLLDTQYF. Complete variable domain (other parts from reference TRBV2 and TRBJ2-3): EPEVTQTPSHQVTQMGQEVILRCVPISNHLYFYWYRQILGQKVEFLVSFYNNEISEKSEIFDDQFSVERPDGSNFTLKIRSTKLEDSAMYFCASSPFSPEGLLDTQYFGPGTRLTVL.

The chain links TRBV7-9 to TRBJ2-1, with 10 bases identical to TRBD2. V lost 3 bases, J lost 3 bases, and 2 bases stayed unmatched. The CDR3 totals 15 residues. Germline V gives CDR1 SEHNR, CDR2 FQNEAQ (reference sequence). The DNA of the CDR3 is TGTGCCAGCAGCTTCCTAGCGGGAGACTACAATGAGCAGTTCTTC. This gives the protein CASSFLAGDYNEQFF.

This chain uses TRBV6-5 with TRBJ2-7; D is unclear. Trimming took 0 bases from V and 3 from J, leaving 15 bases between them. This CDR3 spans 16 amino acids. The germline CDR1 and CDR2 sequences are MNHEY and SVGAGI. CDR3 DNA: TGTGCCAGCAGTTACTCGAGCCCGGAGCTAAACTACGAGCAGTACTTC. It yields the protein CASSYSSPELNYEQYF.

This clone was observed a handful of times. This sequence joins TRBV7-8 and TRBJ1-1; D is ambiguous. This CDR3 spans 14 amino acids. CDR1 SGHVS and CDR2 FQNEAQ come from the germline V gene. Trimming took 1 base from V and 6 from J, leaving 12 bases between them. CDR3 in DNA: TGTGCCAGCAGCTTAGGGAGCCTCGGCGCTGAAGCTTTCTTT. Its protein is CASSLGSLGAEAFF.

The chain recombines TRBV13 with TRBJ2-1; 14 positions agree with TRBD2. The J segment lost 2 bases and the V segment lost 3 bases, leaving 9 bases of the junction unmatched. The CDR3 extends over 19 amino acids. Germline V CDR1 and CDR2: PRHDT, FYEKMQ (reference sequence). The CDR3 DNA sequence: TGTGCCAGCAGCTTCCCCGGACTAGCGGGAGGTAGGGCCTACAATGAGCAGTTCTTC. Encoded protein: CASSFPGLAGGRAYNEQFF. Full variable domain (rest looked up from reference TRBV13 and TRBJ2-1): AAGVIQSPRHLIKEKRETATLKCYPIPRHDTVYWYQQGPGQDPQFLISFYEKMQSDKGSIPDRFSAQQFSDYHSELNMSSLELGDSALYFCASSFPGLAGGRAYNEQFFGPGTRLTVL.

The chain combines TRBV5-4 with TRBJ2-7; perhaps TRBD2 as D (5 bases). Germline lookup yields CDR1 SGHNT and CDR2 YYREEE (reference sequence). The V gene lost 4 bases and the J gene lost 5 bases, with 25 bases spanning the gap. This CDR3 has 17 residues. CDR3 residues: CASSHGVAEPAHHEQYF. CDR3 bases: TGTGCCAGCAGCCACGGGGTAGCCGAGCCCGCCCATCACGAGCAGTACTTC.

The CDR3 loop is CASSHEGHQIKYEQYF. DNA of the CDR3: TGTGCCAGCAGCCACGAGGGACACCAGATTAAGTACGAGCAGTACTTC. The chain links TRBV4-2 to TRBJ2-7, with a weak D call TRBD1 (6 bases). Trimming cost V 3 bases and J 4 bases, with 19 bases left between them. This CDR3 spans 16 amino acids. Germline CDR1 reads LGHNA; CDR2 reads YNFKEQ.

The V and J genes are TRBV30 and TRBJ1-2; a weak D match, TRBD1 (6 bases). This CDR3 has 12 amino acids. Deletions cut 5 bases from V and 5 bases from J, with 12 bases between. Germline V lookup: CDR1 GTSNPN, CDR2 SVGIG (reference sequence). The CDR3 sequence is CAWGEDRYGYTF. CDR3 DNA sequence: TGTGCCTGGGGGGAAGACAGGTATGGCTACACCTTC.

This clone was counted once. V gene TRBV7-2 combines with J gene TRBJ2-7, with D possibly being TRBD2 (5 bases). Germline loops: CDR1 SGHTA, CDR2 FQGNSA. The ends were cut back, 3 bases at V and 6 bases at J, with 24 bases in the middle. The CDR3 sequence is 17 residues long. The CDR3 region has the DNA TGTGCCAGCAGCTTGGTGAGGGAGAACGGCCCAGAGGGCGAGCAGTACTTC. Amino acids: CASSLVRENGPEGEQYF.

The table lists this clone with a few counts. The CDR3 loop is CASSGLGTGKDEQYF. The CDR3 DNA reads as TGTGCCAGCAGTGGACTGGGGACAGGGAAGGACGAGCAGTACTTC. The chain links TRBV25-1 to TRBJ2-7; 9 bases align to TRBD1. The V and J ends lost 4 bases and 5 bases, in that order; junction bases with no gene match: 9. The CDR3 runs 15 residues. The germline CDR1 and CDR2 sequences are MGHDK and SYGVNS.

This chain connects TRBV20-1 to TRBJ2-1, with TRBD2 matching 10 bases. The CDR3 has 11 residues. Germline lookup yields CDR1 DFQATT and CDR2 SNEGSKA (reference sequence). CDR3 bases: TGCGGAGCGGGACTAGCGAGTGAGCAGTTCTTC. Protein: CGAGLASEQFF.

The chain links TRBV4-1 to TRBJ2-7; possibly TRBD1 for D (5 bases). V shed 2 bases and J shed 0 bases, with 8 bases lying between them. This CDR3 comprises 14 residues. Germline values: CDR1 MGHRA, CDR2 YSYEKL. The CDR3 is CASSQPDSSYEQYF. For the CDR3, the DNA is TGCGCCAGCAGCCAACCTGACAGCTCCTACGAGCAGTACTTC.

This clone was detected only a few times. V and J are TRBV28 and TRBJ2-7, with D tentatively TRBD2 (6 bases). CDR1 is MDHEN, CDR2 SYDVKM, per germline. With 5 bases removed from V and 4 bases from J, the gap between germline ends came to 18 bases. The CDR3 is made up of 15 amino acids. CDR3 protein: CASSPLGGVGYEQYF. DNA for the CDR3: TGTGCCAGCAGTCCACTGGGGGGAGTAGGGTACGAGCAGTACTTC.

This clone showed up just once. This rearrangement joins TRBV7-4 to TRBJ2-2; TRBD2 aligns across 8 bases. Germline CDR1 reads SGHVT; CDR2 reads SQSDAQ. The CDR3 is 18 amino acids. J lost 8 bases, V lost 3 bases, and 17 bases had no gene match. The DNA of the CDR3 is TGTGCCAGCAGCTTGGGGGTGTCAGGGCTAGCGGGCTTGGGGGAGCTGTTTTTT. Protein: CASSLGVSGLAGLGELFF.

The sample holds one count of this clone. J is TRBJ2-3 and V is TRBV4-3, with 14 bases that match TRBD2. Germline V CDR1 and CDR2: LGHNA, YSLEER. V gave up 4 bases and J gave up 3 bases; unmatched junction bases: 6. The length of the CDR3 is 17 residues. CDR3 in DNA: TGCGCCAGCAGCCCAGGGGGGACTAGCGGGAGTACAGATACGCAGTATTTT. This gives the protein CASSPGGTSGSTDTQYF.

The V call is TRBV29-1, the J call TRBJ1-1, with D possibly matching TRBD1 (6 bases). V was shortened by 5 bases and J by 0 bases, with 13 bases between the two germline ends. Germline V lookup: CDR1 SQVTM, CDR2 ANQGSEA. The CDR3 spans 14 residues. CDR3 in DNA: TGCAGCGTTCATAGGGGGATCATGAACACTGAAGCTTTCTTT. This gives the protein CSVHRGIMNTEAFF.

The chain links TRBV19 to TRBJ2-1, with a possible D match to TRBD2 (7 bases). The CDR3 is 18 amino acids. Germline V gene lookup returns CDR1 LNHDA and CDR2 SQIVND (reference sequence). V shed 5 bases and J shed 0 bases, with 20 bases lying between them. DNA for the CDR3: TGTGCCAGTAGTTCGCTAAAGCGGGACACCAGCTCCTACAATGAGCAGTTCTTC. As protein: CASSSLKRDTSSYNEQFF.

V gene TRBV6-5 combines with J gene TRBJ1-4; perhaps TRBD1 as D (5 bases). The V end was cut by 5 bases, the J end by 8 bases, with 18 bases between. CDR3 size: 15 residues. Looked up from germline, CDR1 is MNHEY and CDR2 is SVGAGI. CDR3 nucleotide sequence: TGTGCCAGCAGTCCCCCTCGGAACGGGGGAGAAAAACTGTTTTTT. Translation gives CASSPPRNGGEKLFF.

CDR3: CSATSRAAEQFF. The CDR3 DNA is TGCAGCGCAACCTCGAGGGCTGCTGAGCAGTTCTTC. The chain joins TRBV29-1 to TRBJ2-1, with TRBD2 as a possible D gene (5 bases). V was pared by 7 bases and J by 9 bases, with 16 bases between. This CDR3 has 12 amino acids. Per germline, CDR1 SQVTM and CDR2 ANQGSEA.

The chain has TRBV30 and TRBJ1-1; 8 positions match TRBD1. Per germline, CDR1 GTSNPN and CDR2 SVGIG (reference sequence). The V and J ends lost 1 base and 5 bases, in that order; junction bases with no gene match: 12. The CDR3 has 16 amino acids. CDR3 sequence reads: CAWSADADQGATEAFF. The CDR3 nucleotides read TGTGCCTGGAGTGCCGACGCCGATCAGGGGGCGACTGAAGCTTTCTTT.

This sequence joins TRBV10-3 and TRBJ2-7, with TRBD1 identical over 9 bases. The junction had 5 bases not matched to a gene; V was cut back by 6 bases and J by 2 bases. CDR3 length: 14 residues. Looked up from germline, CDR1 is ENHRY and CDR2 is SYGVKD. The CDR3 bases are TGTGCCATCAGATCGACAGGGGGACCCTACGAGCAGTACTTC. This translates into CAIRSTGGPYEQYF.

The CDR3 region is CASSYFRGRTNEKLFF. CDR3 bases: TGTGCCAGCAGTTACTTCAGGGGGCGGACTAATGAAAAACTGTTTTTT. The rearrangement links TRBV6-6 to TRBJ1-4, with 8 bases lining up with TRBD1. The CDR3 loop spans 16 amino acids. Trimming took 1 base from V and 2 from J; bases not matched to a gene: 3. From germline, CDR1 is MNHNY and CDR2 SVGAGI (reference sequence).